This is a list of T cell receptor beta chains from one sample in a study of patients and donors after allogeneic stem cell transplantation. TCRdb reanalysed the RT-PCR reads using MiXCR and keeps one entry per CDR3 protein. The sample lists about 410,000 distinct CDR3 sequences, roughly 16% occurring once. The sample was blood, either unsorted or a sorted T cell fraction (not recorded which). The source of these receptors is a human donor who was either an allogeneic HSCT recipient or a stem cell or donor lymphocyte infusion donor (not recorded which). It is not recorded whose cells these are; they may come from a transplant donor. CDR3s leave out the opening cysteine and the closing phenylalanine or tryptophan.

V: TRBV11-2
CDR3: ASSQPSPSGAVADTQY

V: TRBV7-9
CDR3: ASSADSTYEQY

V: TRBV6-5
CDR3: ASSYQQGSGYT

V: TRBV20-1
CDR3: SARTASGASYNEQF

V: TRBV29-1
CDR3: SLSPSPGPPGGYT

V: TRBV11-3
CDR3: ASSSTGQGKSDTQY

V: TRBV6-5
CDR3: ASSYRVGSAYNEQF

V: TRBV11-1
CDR3: ASSLVQRTGELF

V: TRBV10-3
CDR3: AISGVASGYYEQY

V: TRBV12-3/TRBV12-4
CDR3: ASSFAQGNGNQPQH

V: TRBV11-3
CDR3: ASSPGQGYSTSGYT

V: TRBV24-1
CDR3: ATSEKGRTKNIQY

V: TRBV9
CDR3: ASSVVPGAETEAF

V: TRBV18
CDR3: ASSPHQGLLGELF

V: TRBV24-1
CDR3: ATSDLRGEKLF

V: TRBV7-9
CDR3: ASNTGTGRGTEAF

V: TRBV19
CDR3: ASSGREYQPQH

V: TRBV7-8
CDR3: ASRGDSLGETQY

V: TRBV29-1
CDR3: SVPPAGRGANQPQH

V: TRBV6-1
CDR3: ASSDRWQGNTIY

V: TRBV7-9
CDR3: ASSLVGAETQY

V: TRBV7-9
CDR3: ASTGGRSTDTQY

V: TRBV12-3/TRBV12-4
CDR3: ASSSTGNGNQPQH

V: TRBV25-1
CDR3: ASSESAGFYGYT

V: TRBV30
CDR3: AWSVGRVDINSNQPQH

V: TRBV7-2
CDR3: ANPGLAGVLTGELF

V: TRBV4-3
CDR3: ASSHYPGQWNYGYT

V: TRBV3-1
CDR3: ASSQGPRGTYGYT

V: TRBV12-3/TRBV12-4
CDR3: ASTPQITAPETQY

V: TRBV7-9
CDR3: ASTINTEAF

V: TRBV5-1
CDR3: ASSLNRGSQETQY

V: TRBV5-6
CDR3: ASSLVSGTSYNEQF

V: TRBV4-3
CDR3: ASSQDEGTGQETQY

V: TRBV12-3/TRBV12-4
CDR3: ASSPRFQPQH

V: TRBV24-1
CDR3: ATTPGTPNTGELF

V: TRBV4-1
CDR3: ASGGGNQPQH

V: TRBV18
CDR3: ASAGDVYGYT

V: TRBV7-2
CDR3: ASSRWADINQPQH

V: TRBV11-2
CDR3: ASSLFWQALSGANVLT

V: TRBV3-1
CDR3: ASSQDRELF

V: TRBV7-2
CDR3: ASSLDAGFGELF

V: TRBV30
CDR3: AWSAQGGSEAF

V: TRBV6-6
CDR3: ASSFPGEGGYT

V: TRBV29-1
CDR3: SVEVATDVWTPYEQY

V: TRBV5-1
CDR3: ASNRAGSNGYT

V: TRBV6-1
CDR3: ASSKVALGRETQY

V: TRBV10-3
CDR3: AITGISTDEQF